These 15 T cell receptor beta chains originate from one sample sequenced in a study of CD8+ T cells in alopecia areata. After isolation, RNA underwent reverse transcription to generate cDNA as the sequencing template. Profiled with immunoSEQ multiplex PCR; TCRdb holds only in-frame clones, not every one. The sample has over 150,000 clones; more than 55% are singletons. Treatment reported: oral pan-JAK inhibitor, 5-10 mg twice daily. Here the sequenced sample was CD4+ T cells sorted from blood, taken at week 4, from a patient treated with tofacitinib. These receptors all come from a human donor with alopecia areata.

This clone was seen a few times. The chain has TRBV5-1 and TRBJ2-7; 7 nucleotides agree with TRBD1. The CDR3 totals 15 residues. From germline, CDR1 is SGHRS and CDR2 YFSETQ. The trim removed 2 bases at V and 1 base at J, leaving 6 bases unmatched. The CDR3 DNA is TGCGCCAGCAGCTTAGCGGACAGGAGATCCTACGAGCAGTACTTC. This encodes CASSLADRRSYEQYF.

This chain links TRBV11-2 with TRBJ1-5; D is perhaps TRBD1 (5 bases). The V gene's germline CDR1 is SGHAT and CDR2 FQNNGV. CDR3 size: 13 residues. Trimming took 3 bases from V and 5 from J, leaving 8 bases between them. The CDR3 bases are TGTGCCAGCAGCTTTCGGGGCGATCAGCCCCAGCATTTT. Its protein product is CASSFRGDQPQHF.

The chain uses TRBV30 and TRBJ2-3, with D uncertain. This CDR3 is built from 10 residues. Trimming removed 4 bases at V and 4 bases at J, with 3 bases between. Germline V gives CDR1 GTSNPN, CDR2 SVGIG (reference sequence). The CDR3 region is CAWTPDTQYF. The CDR3 nucleotides are TGTGCCTGGACCCCAGATACGCAGTATTTT.

The chain links TRBV2 to TRBJ2-7; D uncertain. The CDR3 length is 11 residues. Deletions cut 5 bases from V and 3 bases from J, with 5 bases between. Looked up from germline, CDR1 is SNHLY and CDR2 is FYNNEI. The CDR3 sequence: CASSNYYEQYF. CDR3 in DNA: TGTGCCAGCAGTAACTACTACGAGCAGTACTTC.

Only one count was recorded for this clone. The gene calls are TRBV2 and TRBJ1-2; D ambiguous. Germline CDR1 and CDR2: SNHLY and FYNNEI. V lost 1 base and J lost 7, with 10 bases in between. This CDR3 has 13 amino acids. CDR3 residues: CASSEGRVSGYTF. The CDR3 DNA reads TGTGCCAGCAGTGAAGGAAGGGTCAGTGGCTACACCTTC.

The DNA of the CDR3 is TGTGCCACCAGCGTACCCAGGGGGCTTGGGGAAAACATTCAGTACTTC. As protein: CATSVPRGLGENIQYF. The chain is built from TRBV15 and TRBJ2-4; 8 positions agree with TRBD1. The V and J ends lost 5 bases and 5 bases, in that order; junction bases with no gene match: 11. The CDR3 length is 16 residues. Germline CDR1 LNHNV, CDR2 YYDKDF (reference sequence).

The V call is TRBV28, the J call TRBJ2-7, with D perhaps matching TRBD1 (6 bases). This CDR3 spans 14 amino acids. V was cut by 6 bases and J by 4 bases, with 16 bases left in between. Germline V lookup: CDR1 MDHEN, CDR2 SYDVKM. CDR3 in DNA: TGTGCCAGCAGCGGCCCAAAACAGGGTTACGAGCAGTACTTC. It encodes CASSGPKQGYEQYF.

The genes are TRBV11-2 and TRBJ2-3, with 8 bases aligning to TRBD2. CDR3 length equals 18 residues. V lost 4 bases and J lost 0; bases outside the gene matches: 12. Germline CDR1 SGHAT, CDR2 FQNNGV. This CDR3 reads CASSSNHQREPSTDTQYF. DNA for the CDR3: TGTGCCAGCAGCTCAAACCACCAGCGGGAGCCTAGCACAGATACGCAGTATTTT.

The CDR3 here is CASSSGQGALSSYEQYF. CDR3 sequence (DNA): TGTGCCAGCAGCTCGGGACAGGGGGCGCTGAGCTCCTACGAGCAGTACTTC. This sequence joins TRBV5-8 and TRBJ2-7; TRBD1 matches at 12 bases. Per the germline V gene, CDR1 is SGHTS and CDR2 is YDEGEE. The CDR3 extends over 17 amino acids. The V and J ends lost 3 bases and 0 bases, in that order; junction bases with no gene match: 7.

The chain combines TRBV6-6 with TRBJ1-1; 8 bases are shared with TRBD1. V gave up 6 bases and J gave up 10 bases; unmatched junction bases: 7. This CDR3 is built from 12 residues. Germline CDR1 reads MNHNY; CDR2 reads SVGAGI (reference sequence). CDR3 bases: TGTGCCAGCAGCGACCCACAGGGGGGAGCTTTCTTT. Protein: CASSDPQGGAFF.

The chain has TRBV11-2 and TRBJ2-5, with 7 nucleotides matching TRBD2. The CDR3 totals 14 residues. The V segment lost 2 bases and the J segment 10 bases; nucleotides outside the gene matches: 10. Germline assignment: CDR1 SGHAT and CDR2 FQNNGV. The CDR3 protein is CASSLNSGNAIQYF. In DNA, the CDR3 is TGTGCCAGCAGCTTAAACAGCGGGAACGCTATCCAGTACTTC.

V usage is TRBV7-8 and J usage is TRBJ2-2; TRBD2 might be the D (6 bases). The germline V and J ends were trimmed by 1 base and 3 bases, with 9 bases remaining between them. The germline CDR1 and CDR2 sequences are SGHVS and FQNEAQ. The CDR3 sequence is 15 residues long. CDR3 in amino acids: CASSLVGGDTGELFF. The CDR3 bases are TGTGCCAGCAGCTTAGTGGGAGGCGACACCGGGGAGCTGTTTTTT.

This rearrangement joins TRBV27 to TRBJ2-5, with a weak D call TRBD2 (6 bases). Trimming removed 4 bases at V and 5 bases at J, with 14 bases between. Germline V gene data show CDR1 as MNHEY and CDR2 as SMNVEV (reference sequence). This CDR3 has 14 residues. CDR3 amino acids: CASSSTPRGETQYF. DNA for the CDR3: TGTGCCAGCAGTTCGACACCCCGGGGGGAGACCCAGTACTTC.

V is TRBV2 and J is TRBJ2-7, with 14 bases aligning to TRBD2. There are 16 residues in the CDR3. The germline V gene has CDR1 SNHLY and CDR2 FYNNEI. Trimming removed 5 bases from V and 6 bases from J; junction bases left unmatched: 9. CDR3 protein: CASSKERTSGRSEQYF. CDR3 DNA: TGTGCCAGCAGTAAAGAGAGGACTAGCGGGAGGAGCGAGCAGTACTTC.

The V and J genes are TRBV30 and TRBJ1-5; D remains ambiguous. The CDR3 sequence is 14 residues long. In germline, CDR1 is GTSNPN, CDR2 SVGIG (reference sequence). V shed 1 base and J shed 0 bases, with 7 bases lying between them. The CDR3: CAWSDGISNQPQHF. CDR3 coding DNA: TGTGCCTGGAGTGACGGGATTAGCAATCAGCCCCAGCATTTT.